This T cell receptor (beta chain) was sequenced in a study of control samples from healthy donors and cancer patients. V lost 5 bases to trimming and J lost 4 bases; unmatched junction nucleotides: 9. CDR3 length: 15 amino acids. The germline CDR1 and CDR2 sequences are SQVTM and ANQGSEA. TCRdb keeps only in-frame clones here, not all; method: immunoSEQ multiplex PCR. Of more than 100,000 clones in the sample, about nine tenths were seen once. This chain joins TRBV29-1 and TRBJ1-1; 11 bases align to TRBD1. This sequence was found in a man between 18 and 35 years old in good health. The sequenced sample consisted of blood. The CDR3, as DNA: TGCAGCGTTCGGACAGGGGGCGATCTTAGCACTGAAGCTTTCTTT. It codes for CSVRTGGDLSTEAFF.